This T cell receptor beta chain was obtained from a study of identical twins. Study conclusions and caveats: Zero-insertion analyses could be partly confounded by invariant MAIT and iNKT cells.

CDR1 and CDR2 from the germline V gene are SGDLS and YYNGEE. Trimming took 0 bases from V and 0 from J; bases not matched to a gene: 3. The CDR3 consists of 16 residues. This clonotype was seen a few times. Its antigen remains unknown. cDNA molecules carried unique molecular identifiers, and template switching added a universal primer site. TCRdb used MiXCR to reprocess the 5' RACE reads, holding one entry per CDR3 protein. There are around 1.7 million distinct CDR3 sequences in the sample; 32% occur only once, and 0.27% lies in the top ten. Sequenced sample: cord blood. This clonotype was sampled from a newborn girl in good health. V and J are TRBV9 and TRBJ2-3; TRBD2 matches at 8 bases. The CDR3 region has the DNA TGTGCCAGCAGCGTAGAAGCGGGGGCTAGCACAGATACGCAGTATTTT. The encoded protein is CASSVEAGASTDTQYF.